This passage covers 14 T cell receptor beta chains from one sample sequenced in a study of beta chain features in type 1 diabetes. The sequenced template was cDNA made from the entire isolated RNA. Repertoires were generated with immunoSEQ multiplex PCR, while TCRdb's copy carries only in-frame clones and drops some. The sample holds about 130,000 clones, about a tenth seen once. The sequencing input was central memory CD4+ T cells from blood. The receptor set was obtained from a man aged 18-30 years in good health.

The chain employs TRBV6-5 and TRBJ1-2; D remains unclear. The V gene lost 0 bases and the J gene lost 0 bases, with 8 bases spanning the gap. This CDR3 comprises 15 residues. Germline assignment: CDR1 MNHEY and CDR2 SVGAGI. CDR3 protein: CASSYSQATNYGYTF. CDR3 sequence (DNA): TGTGCCAGCAGTTACTCGCAGGCGACTAACTATGGCTACACCTTC.

This clone was detected a few times. This chain connects TRBV19 to TRBJ2-2; tentatively, D is TRBD2 (6 bases). V was shortened by 5 bases and J by 6 bases, with 13 bases between the two germline ends. The germline V gene encodes CDR1 LNHDA and CDR2 SQIVND (reference sequence). This CDR3 region has 14 residues. CDR3 residues: CASSDRPGAGELFF. In nucleotides, the CDR3 is TGTGCCAGTAGTGACCGCCCGGGGGCCGGGGAGCTGTTTTTT.

This clone has more than one count but fewer than ten. The genes are TRBV6-1 and TRBJ2-1; a possible D gene is TRBD2 (5 bases). V lost 8 bases and J 6 bases, leaving 11 bases between the germline ends. The CDR3 extends over 12 amino acids. The germline gives CDR1 MNHNS, CDR2 SASEGT. CDR3 residues: CASEGSLNEQFF. The CDR3 region has the DNA TGTGCCAGCGAGGGTAGCCTCAATGAGCAGTTCTTC.

This clone was recorded many times. Mismatch with germline at one junction end may stem from a read error. The chain couples TRBV29-1 to TRBJ2-5; TRBD1 matches 7 bases. CDR1 SQVTM and CDR2 ANQGSEA come from the germline V gene. This CDR3 is built from 12 residues. The CDR3 nucleotides are TGCAGCATTGACAGGGATGGCGAGACCCAGTACTTC. Protein sequence: CSIDRDGETQYF. The full variable domain, with the rest looked up from reference TRBV29-1 and TRBJ2-5, is SAVISQKPSRDICQRGTSLTIQCQVDSQVTMMFWYRQQPGQSLTLIATANQGSEATYESGFVIDKFPISRPNLTFSTLTVSNMSPEDSSIYLCSIDRDGETQYFGPGTRLLVL.

This clone was picked up a small number of times. The chain uses TRBV30 and TRBJ2-3; 9 positions agree with TRBD1. V was clipped by 7 bases and J by 6 bases; unmatched bases: 11. CDR3 length equals 14 residues. Germline values: CDR1 GTSNPN, CDR2 SVGIG (reference sequence). CDR3 amino acids: CAYGTGPGHDTQYF. The DNA of the CDR3 is TGTGCCTACGGGACAGGGCCCGGACACGATACGCAGTATTTT.

The rearrangement joins TRBV7-8 to TRBJ2-3; 9 bases are a match to TRBD1. V was pared by 5 bases and J by 11 bases, with 17 bases of the junction left unmatched. CDR1 SGHVS and CDR2 FQNEAQ come from the germline V gene. This CDR3 contains 16 residues. The CDR3 bases are TGTGCCAGCAGCCGACGAAGGGACAGGGAGGGTGTGTGGCAGTATTTT. Its protein is CASSRRRDREGVWQYF. Using reference TRBV7-8 and TRBJ2-3 for the parts outside the CDR3, the full variable domain is GAGVSQSPRYKVAKRGQDVALRCDPISGHVSLFWYQQALGQGPEFLTYFQNEAQLDKSGLPSDRFFAERPEGSVSTLKIQRTQQEDSAVYLCASSRRRDREGVWQYFGPGTRLTVL.

There are many counts of this clone. This chain joins TRBV19 and TRBJ1-2, with 7 nucleotides matching TRBD1. Germline loops: CDR1 LNHDA, CDR2 SQIVND (reference sequence). The CDR3 is made up of 14 amino acids. Germline trimming cut 7 bases from V and 2 bases from J; bases unmatched to any gene: 7. In nucleotides, the CDR3 is TGTGCCAGTATGAGAGGGACAGACAACTATGGCTACACCTTC. Translating gives CASMRGTDNYGYTF.

V and J are TRBV10-3 and TRBJ2-5; a possible D gene is TRBD2 (6 bases). From germline, CDR1 is ENHRY and CDR2 SYGVKD. Trimming removed 2 bases from V and 3 bases from J, with 10 bases in between. The CDR3 consists of 14 residues. The CDR3: CAISEGSGKETQYF. As DNA, the CDR3 is TGTGCCATCAGTGAGGGTAGCGGCAAAGAGACCCAGTACTTC.

J is TRBJ2-1 and V is TRBV4-3; D may be TRBD2 (6 bases). Per the germline V gene, CDR1 is LGHNA and CDR2 is YSLEER. Trimming stripped 1 base from V and 7 bases from J, with 17 bases between. The CDR3 runs 16 residues. CDR3 bases: TGCGCCAGCAGCCAAGTCGGCGATTGGGGGGAGAATGAGCAGTTCTTC. Its protein is CASSQVGDWGENEQFF.

The chain recombines TRBV11-3 with TRBJ2-1, with 7 nucleotides matching TRBD1. The germline CDR1 and CDR2 sequences are SGHNT and YENEEA. The CDR3 runs 13 residues. The junction had 13 bases not matched to a gene; V was cut back by 5 bases and J by 15 bases. The CDR3 DNA sequence: TGTGCCAGCAGCCTGACAGGGTCGAGAAACCCGTTCTTC. It specifies CASSLTGSRNPFF.

The J gene is TRBJ1-1, the V gene TRBV5-1; D remains unclear. V was pared by 0 bases and J by 4 bases, with 13 bases between. Looked up from germline, CDR1 is SGHRS and CDR2 is YFSETQ. The CDR3 totals 15 residues. The CDR3 here is CASSLVGQAGTEAFF. In nucleotides, the CDR3 is TGCGCCAGCAGCTTGGTCGGCCAGGCGGGCACTGAAGCTTTCTTT.

The V call is TRBV15, the J call TRBJ2-1; D remains ambiguous. V was shortened by 1 base and J by 1 base, with 5 bases between the two germline ends. This CDR3 region has 14 residues. The germline V gene has CDR1 LNHNV and CDR2 YYDKDF (reference sequence). The CDR3 is CATSRGGSYNEQFF. The CDR3 DNA follows: TGTGCCACCAGCAGAGGAGGATCCTACAATGAGCAGTTCTTC.

This clone turned up a few times. This rearrangement joins TRBV4-1 to TRBJ2-4; a possible D gene is TRBD2 (6 bases). CDR1 is MGHRA and CDR2 is YSYEKL in the germline V gene. Trimming shortened V by 2 bases and J by 1 base, and 12 bases separated the two germline ends. The CDR3 extends over 16 amino acids. Here the CDR3 DNA reads TGCGCCAGCAGCCAACCCGGTCGGGGGGCCAAAAACATTCAGTACTTC. Translated: CASSQPGRGAKNIQYF.

In this sample, this clone turned up a few times. The J gene is TRBJ1-3, the V gene TRBV30, with 7 bases fitting TRBD1. CDR3 length equals 14 residues. Germline V gene lookup returns CDR1 GTSNPN and CDR2 SVGIG (reference sequence). The trim removed 1 base at V and 1 base at J, leaving 1 base unmatched. The CDR3 here is CAWSAGGSGNTIYF. The DNA of the CDR3 is TGTGCCTGGAGTGCAGGGGGATCTGGAAACACCATATATTTT.